The sequence of this T cell receptor beta chain was determined in a study of cytomegalovirus exposure and HLA in healthy donors. Notes on the study in general: Immune exposure was documented only through CMV serostatus. Accurate prediction of most subjects' HLA-A and HLA-B alleles from TCR beta sequences was reported. Using the classifier, cytomegalovirus status was reportedly diagnosed with high specificity and sensitivity. Specific recognition of CMV antigens was confirmed in vitro for three chains (all CMV-associated).

Only a few counts were recorded for this clone. Antigen specificity is unknown. With 60 Vbeta and 13 Jbeta primers, the PCR was carried out. Method: immunoSEQ multiplex PCR; TCRdb's copy keeps in-frame clones and lacks some. The sample carries 180,000 or so clones, about 77% recorded once. J gave up 3 bases and V 4 bases, and 9 bases lay outside the gene matches. CDR1 and CDR2 from the germline V gene are MNHNS and SASEGT. CDR3 size: 17 residues. Sequencing input: PBMCs. This chain joins TRBV6-1 and TRBJ2-7; 13 bases line up with TRBD2. The sequence was obtained from a female donor in good health and CMV-seronegative. The CDR3: CASSGTSGGWNIYEQYF. In nucleotides, the CDR3 is TGTGCCAGCAGTGGGACTAGCGGGGGCTGGAACATCTACGAGCAGTACTTC.